The 31 T cell receptor beta chains below all came from one sample that was sequenced in a study of CD8+ T cells in alopecia areata. Sequencing relied on a cDNA template that was reverse transcribed from extracted RNA. Repertoires were generated with immunoSEQ multiplex PCR, while TCRdb's copy carries only in-frame clones and drops some. The repertoire holds about 140,000 clones, with 86% as singletons. Treatment reported: oral pan-JAK inhibitor, 5-10 mg twice daily. Source: CD8+ T cells sorted from blood, taken at week 4, from a patient treated with tofacitinib. All receptors come from a human donor with alopecia areata.

The V and J genes are TRBV4-1 and TRBJ2-7, with D maybe TRBD2 (6 bases). This CDR3 has 15 amino acids. Germline CDR1 is MGHRA and CDR2 is YSYEKL. V lost 1 base to trimming and J lost 3 bases, with 13 bases between them. In DNA, the CDR3 is TGCGCCAGCAGCCAAGTAGGCTCGCGGGACTACGAGCAGTACTTC. Translated: CASSQVGSRDYEQYF.

V is TRBV29-1 and J is TRBJ2-7, with 8 bases that match TRBD1. Germline trimming cut 6 bases from V and 6 bases from J; bases unmatched to any gene: 13. CDR3 length: 14 amino acids. Germline V gene lookup returns CDR1 SQVTM and CDR2 ANQGSEA. The CDR3 sequence: CSVDQFGQGGEQYF. In DNA, the CDR3 is TGCAGCGTAGACCAATTTGGACAGGGCGGCGAGCAGTACTTC.

The rearrangement joins TRBV7-3 to TRBJ2-1; the D call may be TRBD1 or TRBD2 (5 bases each). This CDR3 has 13 amino acids. V was trimmed by 2 bases and J by 7 bases, leaving 9 bases between them. CDR1 and CDR2 (germline): SGHTA, FQGTGA. The DNA for the CDR3 is TGTGCCAGCAGCTTAGGGACCCAGAATGAGCAGTTCTTC. It codes for CASSLGTQNEQFF. The whole variable domain, filled in from reference TRBV7-3 and TRBJ2-1, reads GAGVSQTPSNKVTEKGKYVELRCDPISGHTALYWYRQSLGQGPEFLIYFQGTGAADDSGLPNDRFFAVRPEGSVSTLKIQRTERGDSAVYLCASSLGTQNEQFFGPGTRLTVL.

The genes are TRBV27 and TRBJ1-1, with TRBD1 as a possible D gene (5 bases). The CDR3 consists of 12 residues. Per germline, CDR1 MNHEY and CDR2 SMNVEV (reference sequence). V was shortened by 7 bases and J by 1 base, with 7 bases between the two germline ends. The CDR3 spells CASTTGNTEAFF. CDR3 bases: TGTGCCAGCACAACAGGGAACACTGAAGCTTTCTTT.

V is TRBV29-1 and J is TRBJ2-7, with 8 bases identical to TRBD1. The CDR3 totals 16 residues. Germline CDR1 reads SQVTM; CDR2 reads ANQGSEA. Trimming took 4 bases from V and 2 from J; bases not matched to a gene: 13. CDR3 amino acids: CSVVKDRDEFTYEQYF. In DNA form, the CDR3 reads TGCAGCGTTGTTAAGGACAGGGACGAATTTACCTACGAGCAGTACTTC.

This clone was found once. V gene TRBV19 combines with J gene TRBJ2-7; D is uncertain. The CDR3 is made up of 11 amino acids. Germline CDR1 is LNHDA and CDR2 is SQIVND (reference sequence). The V and J ends lost 8 bases and 4 bases respectively, with 9 bases between them. Here the CDR3 reads CASSSRYEQYF. The CDR3, as DNA: TGTGCCAGTTCGAGTCGGTACGAGCAGTACTTC.

The rearrangement joins TRBV4-1 to TRBJ2-3, with 11 nucleotides matching TRBD2. The CDR3 extends over 16 amino acids. Germline values: CDR1 MGHRA, CDR2 YSYEKL. Trimming took 2 bases from V and 3 from J; bases not matched to a gene: 4. The CDR3 sequence is CASSQRSGGATDTQYF. The CDR3 nucleotides are TGCGCCAGCAGCCAACGTAGCGGGGGGGCAACAGATACGCAGTATTTT.

The chain has TRBV7-3 and TRBJ2-3; 7 bases are a match to TRBD2. Losses at the gene ends were 5 bases for V and 2 bases for J; bases not matched to a gene: 7. Germline-derived CDR1 and CDR2 are SGHTA and FQGTGA. The CDR3 runs to 15 residues. The CDR3 is CASSASGGTTDTQYF. CDR3 sequence (DNA): TGTGCCAGCAGCGCCTCGGGAGGAACCACAGATACGCAGTATTTT.

This clone has a single count. This chain links TRBV27 with TRBJ2-3; D is unclear. The germline V gene has CDR1 MNHEY and CDR2 SMNVEV (reference sequence). Trimming took off 3 bases at V and 2 bases at J, with 12 bases between the two ends. The CDR3 runs to 15 residues. The CDR3 DNA follows: TGTGCCAGCAGTTTGGTCCCCTCCGACACAGATACGCAGTATTTT. Translating gives CASSLVPSDTDTQYF.

The chain joins TRBV5-1 to TRBJ2-7; 7 nucleotides align to TRBD2. V lost 1 base, J lost 5 bases, and 9 bases stayed unmatched. CDR1 SGHRS and CDR2 YFSETQ come from the germline V gene. The CDR3 sequence is 15 residues long. CDR3: CASSLFYGGSDEQYF. In DNA form, the CDR3 reads TGCGCCAGCAGCTTGTTCTACGGGGGGTCCGACGAGCAGTACTTC.

The gene calls are TRBV7-6 and TRBJ2-3, with a weak D call TRBD2 (6 bases). CDR3 length equals 14 residues. CDR1 SGHVS and CDR2 FNYEAQ come from the germline V gene. Trimming took 2 bases from V and 4 from J, leaving 10 bases between them. The CDR3 DNA sequence: TGTGCCAGCAGCTTACGGGGAGGCCCAGATACGCAGTATTTT. Translated, it gives CASSLRGGPDTQYF.

The chain uses TRBV4-1 and TRBJ1-2; tentative D call: TRBD1 (6 bases). The CDR3 sequence is 15 residues long. The germline V gene has CDR1 MGHRA and CDR2 YSYEKL. V was pared by 5 bases and J by 5 bases, with 18 bases between. The DNA of the CDR3 is TGCGCCAGCAGCGGCCGGGACAAGCAGTCATATGGCTACACCTTC. This codes for CASSGRDKQSYGYTF.

The rearrangement links TRBV29-1 to TRBJ2-2; the D gene is possibly TRBD2 (6 bases). The germline CDR1 and CDR2 sequences are SQVTM and ANQGSEA. V gave up 6 bases and J gave up 2 bases, with 13 bases separating them. This CDR3 has 14 amino acids. The CDR3 reads CSVGTAQNTGELFF. The CDR3 DNA reads TGCAGCGTCGGGACTGCTCAAAACACCGGGGAGCTGTTTTTT.

In its sample, this clone was seen once. The rearrangement joins TRBV27 to TRBJ2-1; 15 bases fit TRBD2. This CDR3 spans 17 amino acids. J gave up 2 bases and V 4 bases, and 3 bases lay outside the gene matches. Germline V gene data show CDR1 as MNHEY and CDR2 as SMNVEV (reference sequence). CDR3 sequence: CASSSGLAGGPYNEQFF. CDR3 sequence (DNA): TGTGCCAGCAGTTCGGGACTAGCGGGAGGCCCCTACAATGAGCAGTTCTTC.

The gene calls are TRBV30 and TRBJ2-1; D is tentatively TRBD1 or TRBD2 (5 bases each). In germline, CDR1 is GTSNPN, CDR2 SVGIG (reference sequence). This CDR3 contains 14 residues. Trimming left V 8 bases short and J 8 bases short, with 22 bases between. CDR3 DNA: TGTGCCGGTGAAATTGGGACGTTAGGCGATGAGCAGTTCTTC. This encodes CAGEIGTLGDEQFF.

The chain has TRBV27 and TRBJ2-7; D is perhaps TRBD1 (5 bases). This CDR3 spans 13 amino acids. Per germline, CDR1 MNHEY and CDR2 SMNVEV (reference sequence). Trimming stripped 6 bases from V and 6 bases from J, with 15 bases between. The CDR3 loop reads CASSSLGQLEQYF. CDR3 coding DNA: TGTGCCAGCAGCTCCCTTGGACAACTCGAGCAGTACTTC.

This clone was seen a single time. The chain employs TRBV7-6 and TRBJ2-2; tentatively, D is TRBD1 or TRBD2 (5 bases each). Deletions cut 1 base from V and 5 bases from J, with 14 bases between. CDR1 and CDR2 (germline): SGHVS, FNYEAQ. CDR3 length equals 16 residues. In nucleotides, the CDR3 is TGTGCCAGCAGCTTAGTCGTTAGCGAGGGGACCGGGGAGCTGTTTTTT. It is translated as CASSLVVSEGTGELFF. The full variable domain, with the rest looked up from reference TRBV7-6 and TRBJ2-2, is GAGVSQSPRYKVTKRGQDVALRCDPISGHVSLYWYRQALGQGPEFLTYFNYEAQQDKSGLPNDRFSAERPEGSISTLTIQRTEQRDSAMYRCASSLVVSEGTGELFFGEGSRLTVL.

V and J are TRBV7-8 and TRBJ1-3; TRBD1 is a possible D gene (5 bases). CDR1 is SGHVS and CDR2 is FQNEAQ in the germline V gene. V dropped 1 base and J dropped 0 bases, with 16 bases sitting between them. The length of the CDR3 is 18 residues. The DNA of the CDR3 is TGTGCCAGCAGCTTAGGCAGGGCAGGGAGGGCCTCTGGAAACACCATATATTTT. This gives the protein CASSLGRAGRASGNTIYF.

The chain couples TRBV7-9 to TRBJ2-5; 8 positions match TRBD1. V was clipped by 1 base and J by 1 base; unmatched bases: 5. The CDR3 is made up of 16 amino acids. CDR1 SEHNR and CDR2 FQNEAQ come from the germline V gene (reference sequence). For the CDR3, the DNA is TGTGCCAGCAGCTTAGTAGGACAGGGAGGCCAAGAGACCCAGTACTTC. It is translated as CASSLVGQGGQETQYF.

This chain connects TRBV7-6 to TRBJ2-1; 10 bases agree with TRBD2. The V gene's germline CDR1 is SGHVS and CDR2 FNYEAQ. Trimming removed 7 bases from V and 9 bases from J; junction bases left unmatched: 12. The CDR3 runs to 15 residues. The CDR3 sequence is CASIPLAGDLTEQFF. The CDR3 bases are TGTGCCAGCATCCCTCTAGCGGGGGATCTCACTGAGCAGTTCTTC.

CDR3 in amino acids: CASSLDSSSYNSPLHF. The CDR3 DNA is TGTGCCAGCAGCTTGGACAGTAGCTCCTATAATTCACCCCTCCACTTT. This rearrangement joins TRBV11-2 to TRBJ1-6; tentative D call: TRBD1 (6 bases). V was trimmed by 3 bases and J by 0 bases, leaving 9 bases between them. Germline CDR1 is SGHAT and CDR2 is FQNNGV. The CDR3 contains 16 residues.

The V call is TRBV18, the J call TRBJ2-1; the D gene is possibly TRBD2 (5 bases). Trimming took off 2 bases at V and 10 bases at J, with 15 bases between the two ends. The CDR3 runs 14 residues. CDR1 and CDR2 from the germline V gene are KGHSH and LQKENI. CDR3 nucleotide sequence: TGTGCCAGCTCACCAAGAGAATCGGGGTGGGAGCAGTTCTTC. It encodes CASSPRESGWEQFF.

The gene calls are TRBV27 and TRBJ2-3; the D is unclear. With 3 bases removed from V and 0 bases from J, the gap between germline ends came to 4 bases. The germline CDR1 and CDR2 sequences are MNHEY and SMNVEV (reference sequence). The CDR3 extends over 13 amino acids. The DNA of the CDR3 is TGTGCCAGCAGTTTGGAGAGCACAGATACGCAGTATTTT. Its translation: CASSLESTDTQYF.

This chain joins TRBV21-1 and TRBJ2-7; the DNA was not compared with TRBD2, the D call given in the table. TRBV21-1 is a known pseudogene. This CDR3 has 12 amino acids. The CDR3 DNA is TGTGCCAGCAGCCGGGGTCGGGGAGAGCAGTACTTC. This encodes CASSRGRGEQYF.

The genes are TRBV7-9 and TRBJ1-2; D is unclear. This CDR3 region has 17 residues. V gave up 2 bases and J gave up 6 bases, with 22 bases separating them. CDR1 is SEHNR and CDR2 is FQNEAQ in the germline V gene (reference sequence). CDR3 coding DNA: TGTGCCAGCAGCTTAAGCCCGGGCCCGGCCCTCCTCCATGGCTACACCTTC. This translates into CASSLSPGPALLHGYTF. Full variable domain (outside the CDR3, taken from reference TRBV7-9 and TRBJ1-2): DTGVSQNPRHKITKRGQNVTFRCDPISEHNRLYWYRQTLGQGPEFLTYFQNEAQLEKSRLLSDRFSAERPKGSFSTLEIQRTEQGDSAMYLCASSLSPGPALLHGYTFGSGTRLTVV.

This chain links TRBV11-2 with TRBJ1-1, with D tentatively TRBD1 (6 bases). This CDR3 region has 14 residues. Germline CDR1 reads SGHAT; CDR2 reads FQNNGV. With 1 base removed from V and 1 base from J, the gap between germline ends came to 7 bases. The CDR3 DNA is TGTGCCAGCAGCTTAGCAGGGGAGAACACTGAAGCTTTCTTT. This gives the protein CASSLAGENTEAFF.

The chain recombines TRBV2 with TRBJ2-1, with D perhaps TRBD1 or TRBD2 (5 bases each). The ends were cut back, 8 bases at V and 13 bases at J, with 21 bases in the middle. The germline V gene has CDR1 SNHLY and CDR2 FYNNEI. The CDR3 totals 13 residues. The chain's CDR3 is CASRDRGPREQFF. CDR3 nucleotides: TGTGCCAGCCGGGACCGGGGCCCTCGGGAACAGTTCTTC.

The V and J genes are TRBV2 and TRBJ1-4; D is uncertain. Germline V gene lookup returns CDR1 SNHLY and CDR2 FYNNEI. The ends were cut back, 6 bases at V and 8 bases at J, with 19 bases in the middle. The CDR3 length is 15 residues. The CDR3 DNA follows: TGTGCCAGCAGCGACCCGGGCTCCCTGGGGGAAAAACTGTTTTTT. Its translation: CASSDPGSLGEKLFF.

V usage is TRBV10-3 and J usage is TRBJ2-1; no clear D gene. Germline values: CDR1 ENHRY, CDR2 SYGVKD. Deletions cut 2 bases from V and 8 bases from J, with 7 bases between. The CDR3 is made up of 12 amino acids. CDR3 sequence reads: CAISETRDEQFF. DNA of the CDR3: TGTGCCATCAGTGAGACCCGGGATGAGCAGTTCTTC.

V usage is TRBV7-9 and J usage is TRBJ2-5, with 12 positions matching TRBD2. Germline lookup yields CDR1 SEHNR and CDR2 FQNEAQ (reference sequence). This CDR3 region has 14 residues. Germline trimming cut 8 bases from V and 2 bases from J; bases unmatched to any gene: 3. The CDR3 bases are TGTGCCAGCGGGACTAGCGGGTCTCAAGAGACCCAGTACTTC. Its protein is CASGTSGSQETQYF.

CDR3 protein: CASMGPMNTEAFF. DNA for the CDR3: TGCGCCAGCATGGGGCCGATGAACACTGAAGCTTTCTTT. The V call is TRBV10-2, the J call TRBJ1-1; a possible D gene is TRBD1 (5 bases). Per the germline V gene, CDR1 is WSHSY and CDR2 is SAAADI. Trimming pared 7 bases from V and 0 bases from J, leaving 9 bases between. CDR3 size: 13 residues.